These 11 T cell receptor beta chains originate from one sample sequenced in a study of graft-versus-host responses after intestinal transplantation. The assay was immunoSEQ multiplex PCR, and TCRdb's table has in-frame clones only and misses some. Seen here are roughly 100,000 clones, roughly 87% observed once, and the top ten hold 0.9%. Their recognized antigens are unknown. The sequenced sample was unstimulated CD4+ T cells sorted from spleen or lymph node cells, obtained before intestinal transplant. The receptors here all came from a human donor who received an intestinal transplant.

The V call is TRBV5-1, the J call TRBJ2-1, with 8 bases fitting TRBD2. The length of the CDR3 is 16 residues. The V segment lost 1 base and the J segment 1 base; nucleotides outside the gene matches: 4. Germline V gene lookup returns CDR1 SGHRS and CDR2 YFSETQ. CDR3: CASSLSGLASYNEQFF. The CDR3 nucleotides read TGCGCCAGCAGCTTGTCCGGACTAGCTTCCTACAATGAGCAGTTCTTC.

This clone was counted once. The CDR3 region has the DNA TGTGCCATCAGTGAGTCAAAGGGACCCGCAGATACGCAGTATTTT. It encodes CAISESKGPADTQYF. The chain recombines TRBV10-3 with TRBJ2-3; either TRBD1 or TRBD2 may supply D (5 bases each). The CDR3 runs to 15 residues. Trimming took 0 bases from V and 4 from J, leaving 11 bases between them. Germline values: CDR1 ENHRY, CDR2 SYGVKD.

The chain joins TRBV5-1 to TRBJ1-3; no clear D. The CDR3 contains 14 residues. V lost 0 bases, J lost 2 bases, and 6 bases lay in between. From germline, CDR1 is SGHRS and CDR2 YFSETQ. This CDR3 is CASSLAATGNTIYF. The CDR3 bases are TGCGCCAGCAGCTTGGCTGCGACTGGAAACACCATATATTTT.

This rearrangement joins TRBV7-3 to TRBJ2-3, with D possibly called TRBD1 or TRBD2 (6 bases each). The CDR3 sequence is 16 residues long. CDR1 SGHTA and CDR2 FQGTGA come from the germline V gene. V lost 2 bases and J lost 2, with 14 bases in between. DNA for the CDR3: TGTGCCAGCAGCTTACGGGGGCTAGCGAACACAGATACGCAGTATTTT. Encoded protein: CASSLRGLANTDTQYF.

V and J are TRBV10-3 and TRBJ2-2; 7 nucleotides match TRBD1. Germline CDR1 is ENHRY and CDR2 is SYGVKD. V trimming: 8 bases; J trimming: 2 bases; junction bases outside the gene matches: 14. The CDR3 consists of 17 residues. CDR3 bases: TGTGCCATCCGTATATCAGCCGGGACAGAAAACACCGGGGAGCTGTTTTTT. This codes for CAIRISAGTENTGELFF.

The CDR3 region has the DNA TGTGCCAGCAGCTCCGGGACTAAGAACACCGGGGAGCTGTTTTTT. It codes for CASSSGTKNTGELFF. The chain links TRBV5-4 to TRBJ2-2; 7 bases are shared with TRBD2. The J segment lost 1 base and the V segment lost 3 bases, leaving 3 bases of the junction unmatched. The length of the CDR3 is 15 residues. The V gene's germline CDR1 is SGHNT and CDR2 YYREEE (reference sequence).

The chain combines TRBV6-9 with TRBJ2-7; TRBD2 aligns across 10 bases. The germline gives CDR1 MNHGY, CDR2 SVAAGI. The V segment lost 7 bases and the J segment 5 bases; nucleotides outside the gene matches: 11. This CDR3 comprises 15 residues. The DNA of the CDR3 is TGTGCCAGCACCTCATTAGCGGGAGGTCTGAACGAGCAGTACTTC. Its protein is CASTSLAGGLNEQYF.

This sequence joins TRBV5-6 and TRBJ2-5, with D tentatively TRBD1 or TRBD2 (6 bases each). V lost 1 base and J 4 bases, leaving 11 bases between the germline ends. The CDR3 has 14 residues. Germline V gene data show CDR1 as SGHDT and CDR2 as YYEEEE. The CDR3 region has the DNA TGTGCCAGCAGCTTGAGTAGGGGGGCAGAGACCCAGTACTTC. This gives the protein CASSLSRGAETQYF.

This clone was seen only once. The rearrangement uses TRBV5-6 and TRBJ2-3; TRBD2 is a possible D gene (7 bases). Trimming removed 4 bases from V and 4 bases from J, with 16 bases in between. This CDR3 region has 15 residues. CDR1 and CDR2 (germline): SGHDT, YYEEEE. The chain's CDR3 is CASSPGRGRPDTQYF. The CDR3 bases are TGTGCCAGCAGCCCGGGGCGGGGGCGCCCAGATACGCAGTATTTT.

The chain recombines TRBV6-6 with TRBJ2-1; 11 nucleotides agree with TRBD1. V shed 2 bases and J 7 bases; nucleotides not matched to a gene: 1. The CDR3 runs 14 residues. The germline gives CDR1 MNHNY, CDR2 SVGAGI (reference sequence). CDR3 residues: CASSYRDRGNEQFF. The CDR3 nucleotides are TGTGCCAGCAGTTACCGGGACAGGGGGAATGAGCAGTTCTTC.

The chain joins TRBV6-6 to TRBJ2-7; D is unclear. Looked up from germline, CDR1 is MNHNY and CDR2 is SVGAGI (reference sequence). The CDR3 runs to 11 residues. Trimming stripped 8 bases from V and 5 bases from J, with 10 bases between. The CDR3 here is CASGRLHEQYF. CDR3 in DNA: TGTGCCAGCGGCAGGCTCCACGAGCAGTACTTC.